This T cell receptor (beta chain) was identified during a study of regulatory T cells in long-lasting Graves disease. Study details: Graves' patients with a new diagnosis had received antithyroid drugs under 3 months. Study conclusions and caveats: Fewer public clonotypes were shared by new patients (around 990) than by persistent patients (2,741).

Time point specified: newly diagnosed GD, antithyroid drugs for less than 3 months. PBMC RNA served as the TCR library source. In building TCR beta libraries, iRepertoire HTBI primers were used together with Arm-PCR of CDR3 regions. TCRdb reanalysed the multiplex PCR reads using MiXCR and keeps one entry per CDR3 protein. This repertoire shows 200,000 to 250,000 distinct CDR3 sequences, roughly a fifth found once; its top ten account for roughly 10%. In regard to this clonotype: The antigen is not known.

Germline assignment: CDR1 SGHAT and CDR2 FQNNGV. This CDR3 region has 16 residues. V was clipped by 1 base and J by 3 bases, with 16 bases between them. This same sample was also part of a study on T cells in Graves' hyperthyroidism and ophthalmopathy.

The V gene is TRBV11-2, the J gene TRBJ2-7, with D possibly called TRBD1 or TRBD2 (5 bases each). The material sequenced was peripheral blood mononuclear cells (PBMCs), taken at new diagnosis, from a patient treated with antithyroid drugs. The source of this sequence is a woman under 40 with Graves disease. CDR3 DNA sequence: TGTGCCAGCAGCTTAGGCCAGGGAGCCCGCAGCTACGAGCAGTACTTC. It specifies CASSLGQGARSYEQYF.